Following are 2 T cell receptor beta chains from one sample sequenced in a study of blood T cells in healthy people across ages. A second PCR, run for roughly 7 to 11 cycles, used a sample-barcoded 5' primer plus a J-beta primer mix. TCRdb analysed the 5' RACE reads with MiXCR anew, one entry per CDR3 protein. The table includes more than 650,000 distinct CDR3 sequences, 22% detected once. Material: blood. Receptor source: a man between 65 and 85 years old in good health.

V and J are TRBV7-2 and TRBJ2-6; D unclear. CDR1 SGHTA and CDR2 FQGNSA come from the germline V gene. CDR3 length equals 16 residues. V shed 1 base and J shed 2 bases, with 9 bases lying between them. The CDR3 loop is CASSLVAGAGANVLTF. CDR3 nucleotide sequence: TGTGCCAGCAGCTTAGTGGCTGGGGCTGGGGCCAACGTCCTGACTTTC. Together with reference TRBV7-2 and TRBJ2-6, the CDR3 gives the full variable domain: GAGVSQSPSNKVTEKGKDVELRCDPISGHTALYWYRQSLGQGLEFLIYFQGNSAPDKSGLPSDRFSAERTGGSVSTLTIQRTQQEDSAVYLCASSLVAGAGANVLTFGAGSRLTVL.

The chain links TRBV6-2 or TRBV6-3 to TRBJ1-4, with D possibly being TRBD1 (5 bases). V was shortened by 5 bases and J by 4 bases, with 14 bases between the two germline ends. Germline lookup yields CDR1 MNHEY and CDR2 SVGEGT. This CDR3 spans 15 amino acids. The CDR3 DNA reads TGTGCCAGCAGTACCCCGGGGAGGGGTAATGAAAAACTGTTTTTT. This codes for CASSTPGRGNEKLFF.